This T cell receptor beta chain was captured in a study of blood T cell repertoires in COVID-19. CDR1 and CDR2 (germline): SEHNR, FQNEAQ (reference sequence). The CDR3 totals 15 residues. V was pared by 2 bases and J by 0 bases, with 8 bases between. The repertoire was sequenced with immunoSEQ multiplex PCR; TCRdb's copy has only in-frame clones and lacks some. The data hold under 300,000 clones, with around four fifths observed a single time. The TCR was taken from a man aged 25 to 40 who had recovered from COVID-19. The sequenced sample was peripheral blood. This chain connects TRBV7-9 to TRBJ2-1; D uncertain. The DNA for the CDR3 is TGTGCCAGCAGCTTACTGAGACTCTCCTACAATGAGCAGTTCTTC. Protein product: CASSLLRLSYNEQFF.